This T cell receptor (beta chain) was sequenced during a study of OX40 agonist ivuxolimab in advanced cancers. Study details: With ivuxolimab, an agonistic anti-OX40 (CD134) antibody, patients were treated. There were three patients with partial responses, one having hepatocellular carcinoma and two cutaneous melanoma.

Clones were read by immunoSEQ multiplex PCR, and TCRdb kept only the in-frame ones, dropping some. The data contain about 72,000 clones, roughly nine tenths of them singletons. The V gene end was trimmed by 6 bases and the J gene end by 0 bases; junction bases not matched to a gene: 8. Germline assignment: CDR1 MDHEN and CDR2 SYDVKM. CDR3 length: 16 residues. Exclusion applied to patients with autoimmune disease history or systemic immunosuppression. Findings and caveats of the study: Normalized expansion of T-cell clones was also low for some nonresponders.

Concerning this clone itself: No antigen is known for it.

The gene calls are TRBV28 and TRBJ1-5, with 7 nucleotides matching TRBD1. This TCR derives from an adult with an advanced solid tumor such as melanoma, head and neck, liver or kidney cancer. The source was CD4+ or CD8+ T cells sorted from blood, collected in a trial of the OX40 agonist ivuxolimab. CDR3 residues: CASRTWTGNSNQPQHF. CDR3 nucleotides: TGTGCCAGCAGAACGTGGACAGGTAATAGCAATCAGCCCCAGCATTTT.